This T cell receptor (beta chain) was captured by sequencing in a study of human T cells and chemical hapten exposure. From the RACE reads, TCRdb called clonotypes with MiXCR, one entry per CDR3 protein. The sample has about 48,000 distinct CDR3 sequences; 9.9% are singletons. Time point indicated: patch test 3, about 24 weeks after DPC sensitization. The treatment denotes: therapeutic diphenylcyclopropenone sensitization with weekly scalp DPC. J gave up 1 base and V 6 bases, and 7 bases lay outside the gene matches. CDR1 and CDR2 (germline): MDHEN, SYDVKM. The CDR3 runs to 16 residues. The receptor was derived from a woman between 40 and 55 years old with alopecia areata. Some clones in this sample may be carry-over from other donors' samples. The chain employs TRBV28 and TRBJ1-3, with 9 bases matching TRBD1. The source was whole blood, collected in connection with sensitization to the hapten diphenylcyclopropenone (DPC). CDR3 loop: CASRWGTGPSGNTIYF. In DNA, the CDR3 is TGTGCCAGCAGATGGGGGACAGGGCCTTCTGGAAACACCATATATTTT.